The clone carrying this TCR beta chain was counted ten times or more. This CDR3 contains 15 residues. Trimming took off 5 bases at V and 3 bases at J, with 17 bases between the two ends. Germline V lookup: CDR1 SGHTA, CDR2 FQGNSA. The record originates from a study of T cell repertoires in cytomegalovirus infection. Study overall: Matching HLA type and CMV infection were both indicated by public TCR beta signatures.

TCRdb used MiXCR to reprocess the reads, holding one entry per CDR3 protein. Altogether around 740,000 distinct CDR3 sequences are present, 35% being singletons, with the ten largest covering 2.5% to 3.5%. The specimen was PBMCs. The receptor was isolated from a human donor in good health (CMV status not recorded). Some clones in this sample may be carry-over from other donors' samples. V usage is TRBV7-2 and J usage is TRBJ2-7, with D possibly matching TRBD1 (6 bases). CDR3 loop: CASSLRTGQDYEQYF. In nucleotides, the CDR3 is TGTGCCAGCAGCCTTAGGACGGGACAAGACTACGAGCAGTACTTC.